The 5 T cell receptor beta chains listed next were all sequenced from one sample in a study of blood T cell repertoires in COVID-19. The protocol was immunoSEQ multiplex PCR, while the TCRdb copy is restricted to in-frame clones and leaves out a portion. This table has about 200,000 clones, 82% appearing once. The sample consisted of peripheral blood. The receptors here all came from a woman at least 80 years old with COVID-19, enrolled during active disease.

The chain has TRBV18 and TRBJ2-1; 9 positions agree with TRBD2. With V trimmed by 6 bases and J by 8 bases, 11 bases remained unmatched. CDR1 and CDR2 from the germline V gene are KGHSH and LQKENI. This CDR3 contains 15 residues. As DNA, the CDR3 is TGTGCCAGCTCGCGCTTAGCGGGGGATTCGGATGAGCAGTTCTTC. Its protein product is CASSRLAGDSDEQFF.

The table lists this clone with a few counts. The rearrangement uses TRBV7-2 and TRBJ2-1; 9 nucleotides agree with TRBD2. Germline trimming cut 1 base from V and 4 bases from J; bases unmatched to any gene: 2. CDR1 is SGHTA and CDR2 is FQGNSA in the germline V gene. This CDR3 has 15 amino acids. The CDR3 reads CASSLGSGGYNEQFF. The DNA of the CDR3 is TGTGCCAGCAGCTTAGGTAGCGGGGGATACAATGAGCAGTTCTTC.

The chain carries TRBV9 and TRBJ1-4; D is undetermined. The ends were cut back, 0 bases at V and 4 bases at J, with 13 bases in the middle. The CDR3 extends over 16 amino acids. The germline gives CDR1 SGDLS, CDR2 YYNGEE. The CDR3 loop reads CASSVATGGSNEKLFF. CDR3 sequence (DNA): TGTGCCAGCAGCGTAGCTACGGGTGGGAGTAATGAAAAACTGTTTTTT.

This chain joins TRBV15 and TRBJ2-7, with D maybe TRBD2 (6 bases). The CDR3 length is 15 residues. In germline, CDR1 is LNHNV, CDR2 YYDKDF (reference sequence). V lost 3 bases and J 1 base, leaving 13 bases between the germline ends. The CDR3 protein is CATSSPAGGSYEQYF. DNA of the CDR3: TGTGCCACCAGCAGCCCAGCGGGTGGTTCCTACGAGCAGTACTTC.

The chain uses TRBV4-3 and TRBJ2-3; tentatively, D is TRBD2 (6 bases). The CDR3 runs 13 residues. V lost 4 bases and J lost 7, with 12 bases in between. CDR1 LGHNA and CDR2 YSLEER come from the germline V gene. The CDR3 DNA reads TGCGCCAGCAGCCCGTTAGGAGGGAATACGCAGTATTTT. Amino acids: CASSPLGGNTQYF.